Reported below is one T cell receptor (beta chain). The antigen remains unidentified. There are 12 residues in the CDR3. From germline, CDR1 is MNHEY and CDR2 SVGAGI. V shed 6 bases and J shed 5 bases, with 10 bases lying between them. This sample is part of a study of monozygotic twins with cystic fibrosis. Points from the study as a whole: The repertoire was suggested to be naive-dominated, clonality median roughly 0.0089. Monozygotic CF twins shared more identical nucleotide clonotypes than unrelated patients. Co-twins had the most similar V usage for 13 of 16 pairs, J for 8.

The protocol was immunoSEQ multiplex PCR, while the TCRdb copy is restricted to in-frame clones and leaves out a portion. The sample lists about 11,000 clones, almost 85% occurring once. The sequenced sample was blood. The receptor comes from a man aged 18 to 35 with cystic fibrosis. V gene TRBV6-5 combines with J gene TRBJ1-2; no firm D call. The CDR3 loop is CASSPIGYGYTF. Here the CDR3 DNA reads TGTGCCAGCAGCCCCATAGGGTATGGCTACACCTTC.